This is a list of T cell receptor beta chains from one sample in a study of tumor-infiltrating lymphocytes in glioblastoma multiforme. Using its own MiXCR run on the multiplex PCR reads, TCRdb lists one record per CDR3 protein. The repertoire holds 7,000 to 9,500 distinct CDR3 sequences, with 74% as singletons. Source material: brain tumor tissue. Source of these receptors: a male donor with glioblastoma. CDR3s include the opening cysteine and the closing phenylalanine or tryptophan. D genes are given only for firm matches. For some rows the clone size is stated as once, few or many, or as a class when expanded; others skip it.

TRBJ2-7 | TRBV6-1 | NA | NA | TGTGCCAGCAGTGAAGCCGCAGAGTACGAGCAGTACTTC | CASSEAAEYEQYF
TRBJ2-3 | TRBV6-5 | NA | few | TGTGCCAGCAGCCGCCAACAGGGTACGAGCACAGATACGCAGTATTTT | CASSRQQGTSTDTQYF
TRBJ2-1 | TRBV28 | TRBD1 | NA | TGTGCCAGCACCCCCACCGGCAGGGGGCTTAGAGATGAGCAGTTCTTC | CASTPTGRGLRDEQFF
TRBJ2-2 | TRBV11-2 | TRBD2 | NA | TGTGCCAGCACCGGACTAGCGGGCATAAACACCGGGGAGCTGTTTTTT | CASTGLAGINTGELFF
TRBJ1-1 | TRBV20-1 | NA | NA | TGCAGTGCTAGAGATTTCACCGTCGGGCCTGAAGCTTTCTTT | CSARDFTVGPEAFF
TRBJ1-2 | TRBV29-1 | NA | NA | TGCAGCGTTGAGGAAAGCCTAGATGGCTACACCTTC | CSVEESLDGYTF
TRBJ2-7 | TRBV20-1 | TRBD1 | NA | TGCAGTGCTTTGGACAGGGGGGACGAGCAGTACTTC | CSALDRGDEQYF
TRBJ1-5 | TRBV12-3/TRBV12-4 | TRBD1 | NA | TGTGCCAGCAATCAGGGGGCGAGCAATCAGCCCCAGCATTTT | CASNQGASNQPQHF
TRBJ2-7 | TRBV6-1 | TRBD1 | NA | TGTGCTAGCTGTAGGACAGGAGGATCACACGAGCAGTACTTC | CASCRTGGSHEQYF
TRBJ2-5 | TRBV5-1 | NA | NA | TGCGCCAGCCGCGGACAGATACAAGAGACCCAGTACTTC | CASRGQIQETQYF
TRBJ2-1 | TRBV11-2 | NA | NA | TGTGCCAGCAGCTTAGATTTCGTGCAGGGGTCCTACGAGCAGTTCTTC | CASSLDFVQGSYEQFF
TRBJ1-3 | TRBV7-9 | NA | NA | TGTGCCAGCAGCTTAGCGTGGGGGCCCGGAAACACCATATATTTT | CASSLAWGPGNTIYF
TRBJ2-1 | TRBV20-1 | NA | NA | TGCAGTGCTAGAGATAGAGCAAGCTACAATGAGCAGTTCTTC | CSARDRASYNEQFF
TRBJ1-1 | TRBV29-1 | TRBD1 | large | TGCAGCGTTGAAATGGGACAGAGAAACACTGAAGCTTTCTTT | CSVEMGQRNTEAFF
TRBJ1-1 | TRBV12-3/TRBV12-4 | NA | NA | TGTGCCAGCAGTTCGGAGAACACTGAAGCTTTCTTT | CASSSENTEAFF
TRBJ2-2 | TRBV11-2 | TRBD1 | NA | TGTGCCAGCAACAGAAGGGGGCTGGACATCGGTGAGCTGTTTTTT | CASNRRGLDIGELFF
TRBJ2-1 | TRBV11-1 | NA | NA | TGTGTCAGCAGCCTTAGCGTCGACAATGAGCAGTTCTTC | CVSSLSVDNEQFF
TRBJ1-6 | TRBV4-1 | NA | NA | TGCGGCAGCCAAAACCTGGCATCTGGGGTTCCATCCCTCCACTTT | CGSQNLASGVPSLHF
TRBJ2-1 | TRBV11-2 | NA | few | TGTGCCAGCAGCTTAGAGTCTAGCATGGGCCGTGAGCAGTTCTTC | CASSLESSMGREQFF
TRBJ1-6 | TRBV11-2 | NA | NA | TGTGCCAGCAGCGTCGCAGGCACTCCGGATTCACCCCTCCACTTT | CASSVAGTPDSPLHF
TRBJ2-5 | TRBV20-1 | NA | NA | TGCAGTGCTAGATGGAGGGCCGGGACCCAGTACTTC | CSARWRAGTQYF
TRBJ2-5 | TRBV11-2 | TRBD1 | once | TGTGCCAGCAGCCAAACAGGGGTCGGCCAAGAGACCCAGTACTTC | CASSQTGVGQETQYF
TRBJ1-5 | TRBV4-1 | NA | NA | TGCGCCAGCAGCCAAGATCGGGACTTTAGCAATCAGCCCCAGCATTTT | CASSQDRDFSNQPQHF
TRBJ2-2 | TRBV6-6 | TRBD1 | NA | TGTGCCAACAGGGGCTCGAACACCGGGGAGCTGTTTTTT | CANRGSNTGELFF
TRBJ2-2 | TRBV20-1 | TRBD1 | NA | TGCAGTGCTAGTTCGACAGGGGGCAACACCGGGGAGCTGTTTTTT | CSASSTGGNTGELFF
TRBJ2-1 | TRBV5-5 | TRBD2 | NA | TGTGCCAGCAGCTTCGGGACTAGCACGGGTGAGCAGTTCTTC | CASSFGTSTGEQFF
TRBJ2-3 | TRBV10-3 | NA | NA | TGTGCCATCAGTGGGGGCGGGGGGACAGGGAGCACAGATACGCAGTATTTT | CAISGGGGTGSTDTQYF
TRBJ2-5 | TRBV20-1 | NA | NA | TGCAGTGCTAGAGAGGGTTCCAGGGGGGCTGAGAACCAGTACTTC | CSAREGSRGAENQYF
TRBJ2-7 | TRBV11-3 | TRBD1 | few | TGTGCCAGCAGCTATGGGACAGACTACGAGCAGTACTTC | CASSYGTDYEQYF
TRBJ2-5 | TRBV6-1 | NA | few | TGTGCCAGCAGTGCCCTAAGGGCGAGCCAAGAGACCCAGTACTTC | CASSALRASQETQYF
TRBJ1-2 | TRBV6-1 | NA | NA | TGTGCCGGGGTCTCTACAGGGTATGGCTACACCTTC | CAGVSTGYGYTF
TRBJ1-5 | TRBV20-1 | NA | NA | TGCAGTGCTAGAGATGGTGGGACACCCAGCAATCAGCCCCGGCATTTT | CSARDGGTPSNQPRHF
TRBJ2-7 | TRBV13 | TRBD1 | NA | TGTGCCAGCAGCATTGGACAGGATCGCGAGCAGTACTTC | CASSIGQDREQYF
TRBJ2-7 | TRBV29-1 | NA | few | TGCAGCGTTGCTGACCCCGGGGGAAGCTCCTACGAGCAGTACTTC | CSVADPGGSSYEQYF
TRBJ2-7 | TRBV20-1 | TRBD2 | NA | TGCAGTGCTAGATGGGAAGGGACTAGAGGGGATGAGCAGTACTTC | CSARWEGTRGDEQYF
TRBJ1-5 | TRBV4-1 | NA | NA | TGCGCCAGCAGCTCTTCGTCCCGGGACACTAACCAGCAGCCCCAGCATTTT | CASSSSSRDTNQQPQHF
TRBJ2-2 | TRBV6-1 | NA | NA | TGTGCCAGCAGTGAGGACAGCTTGGTCAAGAGGTCCGGGGAACTGTTTTTT | CASSEDSLVKRSGELFF
TRBJ2-4 | TRBV5-4 | NA | NA | TGTGCCACCAGCCTTTGGGCGGACGAAAACATTCAGTACTTC | CATSLWADENIQYF
TRBJ2-5 | TRBV29-1 | TRBD1 | NA | TGCAGCTTTGATTTGCAGGGGGCGGTAGGGGGGACCCAGTACTTC | CSFDLQGAVGGTQYF
TRBJ2-7 | TRBV11-3 | NA | NA | TGTGCCAGCAGTTGGAGACCCGACATCCGGGAGCAGTACTTC | CASSWRPDIREQYF
TRBJ2-3 | TRBV6-1 | NA | NA | TGTACCAACATAAGACATCCAGCAAGCACAGATACGCAGTATTTT | CTNIRHPASTDTQYF
TRBJ1-1 | TRBV10-3 | NA | NA | TGTGCCATCAGTGTTGAAGTGAGTGGCACTGAAGCTTTCTTT | CAISVEVSGTEAFF